The rows below give T cell receptor beta chains drawn from one sample of a study of T cell repertoires in cytomegalovirus infection. Antigens for these TCRs are unknown. TCRdb independently ran MiXCR on the reads; one entry per CDR3 protein. This table has approximately 470,000 distinct CDR3 sequences, about 42% appearing once. The material was cultured PBMCs, obtained from culture after CMV antigen stimulation. These receptors were collected from a human donor in good health (CMV status not recorded). Some clones in this sample may be carry-over from other donors' samples. CDR3s include the opening cysteine and the closing phenylalanine or tryptophan. A D gene is named only where the DNA matches it firmly. Expanded clones are given a class, and other clones once, few, many or no size at all.

V gene: TRBV7-6; D gene: .; clone size: .; CDR3 length: 15; J gene: TRBJ2-2; CDR3 protein: CASSSTAQGTGELFF; CDR3 DNA: TGTGCCAGCAGCTCCACCGCCCAGGGCACCGGGGAGCTGTTTTTT
V gene: TRBV27; D gene: .; clone size: .; CDR3 length: 14; J gene: TRBJ2-5; CDR3 protein: CASSLWSPQETQYF; CDR3 DNA: TGTGCCAGCAGCCTCTGGTCCCCCCAAGAGACCCAGTACTTC
V gene: TRBV27; D gene: .; clone size: few; CDR3 length: 15; J gene: TRBJ1-6; CDR3 protein: CASSFRGAWNSPLHF; CDR3 DNA: TGTGCCAGCAGTTTCAGGGGCGCTTGGAATTCACCCCTCCACTTT
V gene: TRBV18; D gene: .; clone size: .; CDR3 length: 10; J gene: TRBJ2-3; CDR3 protein: CASSRNTQYF; CDR3 DNA: TGTGCCAGCTCACGGAATACGCAGTATTTT
V gene: TRBV7-2; D gene: TRBD1; clone size: .; CDR3 length: 14; J gene: TRBJ2-2; CDR3 protein: CASSLTGADGELFF; CDR3 DNA: TGTGCCAGCAGCCTGACAGGGGCGGACGGGGAGCTGTTTTTT
V gene: TRBV7-9; D gene: .; clone size: few; CDR3 length: 14; J gene: TRBJ2-5; CDR3 protein: CASSLGLGGETQYF; CDR3 DNA: TGTGCCAGCAGCTTGGGCCTAGGGGGGGAGACCCAGTACTTC
V gene: TRBV12-3/TRBV12-4; D gene: TRBD2; clone size: few; CDR3 length: 14; J gene: TRBJ2-7; CDR3 protein: CASGWAGGSYEQYF; CDR3 DNA: TGTGCCAGCGGATGGGCGGGAGGGTCCTACGAGCAGTACTTC
V gene: TRBV7-9; D gene: TRBD1; clone size: .; CDR3 length: 12; J gene: TRBJ1-1; CDR3 protein: CASRQGQGEAFF; CDR3 DNA: TGTGCCAGCAGACAAGGACAGGGGGAGGCTTTCTTT
V gene: TRBV7-2; D gene: .; clone size: few; CDR3 length: 15; J gene: TRBJ1-6; CDR3 protein: CASSPRTVYNSPLHF; CDR3 DNA: TGTGCCAGCAGCCCGCGGACAGTCTATAATTCACCCCTCCACTTT
V gene: TRBV6-2/TRBV6-3; D gene: .; clone size: few; CDR3 length: 12; J gene: TRBJ2-4; CDR3 protein: CASSPQGFVQYF; CDR3 DNA: TGTGCCAGCAGCCCCCAGGGATTTGTTCAGTACTTC
V gene: TRBV6-2/TRBV6-3; D gene: .; clone size: .; CDR3 length: 15; J gene: TRBJ2-2; CDR3 protein: CASSSTSQDTGELFF; CDR3 DNA: TGTGCCAGCAGTTCGACTAGTCAAGACACCGGGGAGCTGTTTTTT
V gene: TRBV7-9; D gene: .; clone size: few; CDR3 length: 18; J gene: TRBJ2-1; CDR3 protein: CASSLSRGVVYDNNEQFF; CDR3 DNA: TGTGCCAGCAGCTTAAGCCGTGGGGTAGTCTACGACAACAATGAGCAGTTCTTC
V gene: TRBV5-4; D gene: .; clone size: .; CDR3 length: 16; J gene: TRBJ2-1; CDR3 protein: CASSLRARALYNEQFF; CDR3 DNA: TGTGCCAGCAGCCTCCGCGCGAGGGCGTTATACAATGAGCAGTTCTTC
V gene: TRBV7-2; D gene: .; clone size: many; CDR3 length: 14; J gene: TRBJ2-3; CDR3 protein: CASSPFPSTDTQYF; CDR3 DNA: TGTGCCAGCAGCCCCTTCCCTAGCACAGATACGCAGTATTTT
V gene: TRBV6-1; D gene: .; clone size: few; CDR3 length: 13; J gene: TRBJ1-3; CDR3 protein: CASGPNSGNTIYF; CDR3 DNA: TGTGCCAGCGGGCCGAACTCTGGAAACACCATATATTTT
V gene: TRBV5-6; D gene: .; clone size: few; CDR3 length: 13; J gene: TRBJ1-1; CDR3 protein: CASSNALIRITFF; CDR3 DNA: TGTGCCAGCTCCAACGCACTAATTCGGATAACTTTCTTT
V gene: TRBV19; D gene: .; clone size: .; CDR3 length: 15; J gene: TRBJ2-1; CDR3 protein: CASRRLTSPLFEQFF; CDR3 DNA: TGTGCCAGTAGAAGGCTGACTAGTCCTCTTTTTGAGCAGTTCTTC
V gene: TRBV11-2; D gene: .; clone size: few; CDR3 length: 15; J gene: TRBJ2-1; CDR3 protein: CASSRGAGAYNEQFF; CDR3 DNA: TGTGCCAGCAGCCGCGGGGCAGGGGCCTACAATGAGCAGTTCTTC
V gene: TRBV28; D gene: TRBD2; clone size: .; CDR3 length: 13; J gene: TRBJ2-2; CDR3 protein: CASSFSGGGELFF; CDR3 DNA: TGTGCCAGCAGTTTTAGCGGGGGCGGGGAGCTGTTTTTT
V gene: TRBV12-3/TRBV12-4; D gene: TRBD2; clone size: few; CDR3 length: 14; J gene: TRBJ2-3; CDR3 protein: CASSQGLGADTQYF; CDR3 DNA: TGTGCCAGCAGCCAGGGACTAGGGGCAGATACGCAGTATTTT
V gene: TRBV10-3; D gene: .; clone size: .; CDR3 length: 15; J gene: TRBJ2-1; CDR3 protein: CAIREGGGGNNEQFF; CDR3 DNA: TGTGCCATCAGAGAGGGCGGAGGGGGGAACAATGAGCAGTTCTTC
V gene: TRBV7-8; D gene: .; clone size: few; CDR3 length: 13; J gene: TRBJ1-3; CDR3 protein: CASSLSNGNTIYF; CDR3 DNA: TGTGCCAGCAGCTTAAGCAATGGAAACACCATATATTTT
V gene: TRBV19; D gene: .; clone size: .; CDR3 length: 16; J gene: TRBJ2-5; CDR3 protein: CASSTPQRGGSETQYF; CDR3 DNA: TGTGCCAGTAGTACCCCCCAGAGGGGGGGTTCGGAGACCCAGTACTTC
V gene: TRBV7-2; D gene: .; clone size: few; CDR3 length: 11; J gene: TRBJ2-1; CDR3 protein: CASSWYNEQFF; CDR3 DNA: TGTGCCAGCAGCTGGTACAATGAGCAGTTCTTC
V gene: TRBV2; D gene: .; clone size: .; CDR3 length: 14; J gene: TRBJ2-7; CDR3 protein: CASKKESEGLEQYF; CDR3 DNA: TGTGCCAGCAAGAAGGAGTCAGAAGGGCTCGAGCAGTACTTC
V gene: TRBV6-1; D gene: .; clone size: few; CDR3 length: 16; J gene: TRBJ2-1; CDR3 protein: CASSGGLPSSYNEQFF; CDR3 DNA: TGTGCCAGCAGTGGAGGACTACCGAGCTCCTACAATGAGCAGTTCTTC
V gene: TRBV5-1; D gene: .; clone size: .; CDR3 length: 13; J gene: TRBJ2-3; CDR3 protein: CASSSDPQDTQYF; CDR3 DNA: TGCGCCAGCAGCTCGGACCCTCAAGATACGCAGTATTTT
V gene: TRBV7-2; D gene: .; clone size: many; CDR3 length: 13; J gene: TRBJ1-5; CDR3 protein: CASSLSGGPSQHF; CDR3 DNA: TGTGCCAGCAGCTTATCAGGAGGACCTTCCCAGCATTTT
V gene: TRBV20-1; D gene: TRBD1; clone size: .; CDR3 length: 13; J gene: TRBJ2-1; CDR3 protein: CSARQGSYNEQFF; CDR3 DNA: TGCAGTGCCAGACAGGGTTCCTACAATGAGCAGTTCTTC
V gene: TRBV6-1; D gene: .; clone size: few; CDR3 length: 14; J gene: TRBJ2-2; CDR3 protein: CASSRSRDTGELFF; CDR3 DNA: TGTGCCAGCAGCCGCTCCCGAGACACCGGGGAGCTGTTTTTT
V gene: TRBV12-3/TRBV12-4; D gene: TRBD2; clone size: .; CDR3 length: 16; J gene: TRBJ2-5; CDR3 protein: CASSFIGGAYQETQYF; CDR3 DNA: TGTGCCAGCAGTTTCATCGGGGGGGCGTACCAAGAGACCCAGTACTTC
V gene: TRBV7-9; D gene: .; clone size: .; CDR3 length: 11; J gene: TRBJ2-7; CDR3 protein: CASSSYWEQYF; CDR3 DNA: TGTGCCAGCAGCTCCTATTGGGAGCAGTACTTC
V gene: TRBV6-6; D gene: .; clone size: once; CDR3 length: 11; J gene: TRBJ1-3; CDR3 protein: CAISMGNTIYF; CDR3 DNA: TGTGCCATATCCATGGGAAACACCATATATTTT
V gene: TRBV15; D gene: .; clone size: .; CDR3 length: 14; J gene: TRBJ2-3; CDR3 protein: CATSRDLRTDTQYF; CDR3 DNA: TGTGCCACCAGCAGAGATCTACGCACAGATACGCAGTATTTT
V gene: TRBV2; D gene: TRBD1; clone size: .; CDR3 length: 14; J gene: TRBJ2-3; CDR3 protein: CASRDRLEGDTQYF; CDR3 DNA: TGTGCCAGTAGGGACAGGCTAGAGGGCGATACGCAGTATTTT
V gene: TRBV7-2; D gene: TRBD2; clone size: few; CDR3 length: 16; J gene: TRBJ2-7; CDR3 protein: CASSFLSTSGRGEQYF; CDR3 DNA: TGTGCCAGCAGCTTCCTAAGTACTAGCGGGAGGGGCGAGCAGTACTTC
V gene: TRBV12-3/TRBV12-4; D gene: .; clone size: .; CDR3 length: 14; J gene: TRBJ2-2; CDR3 protein: CASSSSPNTGELFF; CDR3 DNA: TGTGCCAGCAGTTCGAGTCCCAACACCGGGGAGCTGTTTTTT
V gene: TRBV5-1; D gene: .; clone size: .; CDR3 length: 13; J gene: TRBJ2-3; CDR3 protein: CASSALPEDTQYF; CDR3 DNA: TGCGCCAGCAGCGCGCTCCCAGAGGATACGCAGTATTTT
V gene: TRBV7-6; D gene: TRBD2; clone size: .; CDR3 length: 16; J gene: TRBJ2-1; CDR3 protein: CASSREARGSGGEQFF; CDR3 DNA: TGTGCCAGCAGCCGCGAAGCGCGGGGGTCCGGCGGGGAGCAGTTCTTC
V gene: TRBV12-3/TRBV12-4; D gene: .; clone size: .; CDR3 length: 12; J gene: TRBJ2-7; CDR3 protein: CASSSRNSVQYF; CDR3 DNA: TGTGCCAGCAGTTCCCGAAACTCAGTGCAGTACTTC
V gene: TRBV7-1; D gene: TRBD2; clone size: .; CDR3 length: 16; J gene: TRBJ2-3; CDR3 protein: CASSTLAGGRTDTQYF; CDR3 DNA: TGTGCCAGCAGCACCTTAGCGGGAGGGCGGACAGATACGCAGTATTTT
V gene: TRBV6-2/TRBV6-3; D gene: TRBD2; clone size: .; CDR3 length: 14; J gene: TRBJ2-1; CDR3 protein: CATRGTSGVQWGFF; CDR3 DNA: TGTGCCACCAGAGGGACTAGCGGGGTACAATGGGGGTTCTTC
V gene: TRBV20-1; D gene: .; clone size: .; CDR3 length: 14; J gene: TRBJ2-1; CDR3 protein: CSAWSREPYNEQFF; CDR3 DNA: TGCAGTGCTTGGAGTAGGGAGCCCTACAATGAGCAGTTCTTC
V gene: TRBV28; D gene: .; clone size: .; CDR3 length: 12; J gene: TRBJ2-5; CDR3 protein: CASSSTGETQYF; CDR3 DNA: TGTGCCAGCAGTTCCACAGGGGAGACCCAGTACTTC
V gene: TRBV5-4; D gene: TRBD2; clone size: .; CDR3 length: 17; J gene: TRBJ2-1; CDR3 protein: CASSLALAGGLKDEQFF; CDR3 DNA: TGTGCCAGCAGCTTGGCTTTAGCGGGAGGATTGAAGGATGAGCAGTTCTTC
V gene: TRBV4-3; D gene: .; clone size: few; CDR3 length: 15; J gene: TRBJ1-1; CDR3 protein: CASSQKDSMNTEAFF; CDR3 DNA: TGCGCCAGCAGCCAAAAGGACAGCATGAACACTGAAGCTTTCTTT
V gene: TRBV7-2; D gene: .; clone size: .; CDR3 length: 13; J gene: TRBJ1-2; CDR3 protein: CASSRTTDYGYTF; CDR3 DNA: TGTGCCAGCAGCAGAACGACGGACTATGGCTACACCTTC
V gene: TRBV4-1; D gene: .; clone size: .; CDR3 length: 16; J gene: TRBJ1-1; CDR3 protein: CASSQEVSTLDTEAFF; CDR3 DNA: TGCGCCAGCAGCCAAGAGGTATCTACTCTCGACACTGAAGCTTTCTTT
V gene: TRBV11-1; D gene: TRBD2; clone size: few; CDR3 length: 19; J gene: TRBJ2-2; CDR3 protein: CASSPRRAWRGGNTGELFF; CDR3 DNA: TGTGCCAGCAGCCCCCGGAGGGCCTGGCGGGGGGGAAACACCGGGGAGCTGTTTTTT
V gene: TRBV20-1; D gene: .; clone size: .; CDR3 length: 12; J gene: TRBJ2-1; CDR3 protein: CSGESSYNEQFF; CDR3 DNA: TGCAGTGGGGAGAGCTCCTACAATGAGCAGTTCTTC
V gene: TRBV7-9; D gene: .; clone size: .; CDR3 length: 17; J gene: TRBJ2-3; CDR3 protein: CASSEAASGTVEDTQYF; CDR3 DNA: TGTGCCAGCAGCGAAGCAGCGAGTGGGACCGTTGAGGATACGCAGTATTTT
V gene: TRBV12-3/TRBV12-4; D gene: TRBD1; clone size: .; CDR3 length: 17; J gene: TRBJ1-1; CDR3 protein: CASSFFSGGQGNTEAFF; CDR3 DNA: TGTGCCAGCAGTTTTTTTAGCGGGGGACAGGGGAACACTGAAGCTTTCTTT
V gene: TRBV7-9; D gene: .; clone size: .; CDR3 length: 13; J gene: TRBJ2-5; CDR3 protein: CASSYTHQETQYF; CDR3 DNA: TGTGCCAGCAGTTACACCCACCAAGAGACCCAGTACTTC
V gene: TRBV10-3; D gene: .; clone size: .; CDR3 length: 15; J gene: TRBJ1-1; CDR3 protein: CAISESTGQNTEAFF; CDR3 DNA: TGTGCCATCAGTGAGTCTACAGGGCAGAACACTGAAGCTTTCTTT